The table lists the clone carrying this TCR beta chain with a count of one. Study processing details: Amplified reference gene primers provided the basis for estimating nucleated cell counts. Generated by immunoSEQ multiplex PCR, the TCRdb table keeps only in-frame clones and is missing some. The D gene and trimming were derived from the DNA, and the V and J assignments and clone size from that table. In the table there are about 120,000 clones, about 83% of which are singletons. This specimen belongs to a study of blood T cell repertoires in COVID-19. Germline values: CDR1 KGHSH, CDR2 LQKENI. V dropped 1 base and J dropped 6; count of bases not matched to a gene: 2. The CDR3 length is 13 residues.

Sequencing was carried out using peripheral blood. The sequence derives from a man between 65 and 85 years old with acute or convalescent COVID-19. The V gene is TRBV18, the J gene TRBJ1-2; 7 nucleotides align to TRBD1. The CDR3 bases are TGTGCCAGCTCACCACGGGACAGTGATGGCTACACCTTC. The encoded protein is CASSPRDSDGYTF.